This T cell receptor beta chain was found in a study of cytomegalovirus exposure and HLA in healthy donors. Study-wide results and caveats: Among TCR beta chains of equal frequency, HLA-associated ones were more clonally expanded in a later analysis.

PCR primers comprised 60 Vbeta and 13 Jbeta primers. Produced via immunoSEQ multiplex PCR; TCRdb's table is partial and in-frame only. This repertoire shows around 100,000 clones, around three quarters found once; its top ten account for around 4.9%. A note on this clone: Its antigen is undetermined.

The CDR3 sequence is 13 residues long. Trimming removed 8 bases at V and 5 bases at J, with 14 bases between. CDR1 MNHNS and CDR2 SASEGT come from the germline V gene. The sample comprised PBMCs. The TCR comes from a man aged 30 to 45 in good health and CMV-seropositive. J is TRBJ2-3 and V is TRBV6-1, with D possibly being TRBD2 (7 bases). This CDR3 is CASLGGLRDTQYF. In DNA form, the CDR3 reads TGTGCCAGCCTCGGGGGGCTGAGAGATACGCAGTATTTT.